This entry is about one T cell receptor beta chain. The data are from a study of blood T cell repertoires in COVID-19. Turning to the study itself: T cells, B-cell-depleted T cells, or PBMCs supplied cDNA or gDNA.

The trim removed 0 bases at V and 8 bases at J, leaving 17 bases unmatched. Germline values: CDR1 LGHNA, CDR2 YSLEER. The CDR3 loop spans 20 amino acids. In the authors' methods: Amplification of reference gene primers was used by the study to estimate nucleated cell counts. Sequencing used immunoSEQ multiplex PCR; TCRdb keeps in-frame clones, though not all of them. From that table come the V and J calls and clone size; the DNA was used to work out D and trimming. The sample lists about 89,000 clones, around three quarters occurring once. The TCR was taken from a human donor in a cohort sampled during active COVID-19. The material sequenced was peripheral blood. This rearrangement joins TRBV4-3 to TRBJ2-1; 12 bases line up with TRBD2. In DNA, the CDR3 is TGCGCCAGCAGCCAAGATGGGTTCTTCCCGACTAGCGGGAGTGGTTATGAGCAGTTCTTC. Protein product: CASSQDGFFPTSGSGYEQFF.